Detailed here is one T cell receptor (beta chain). Its antigen is unknown. The sample is drawn from a study of CXCR3-negative and CXCR3-positive naive CD8 T cells. Study findings and constraints: Naive cells, whether CXCR3-negative or CXCR3-positive, had similar TRBV-TRBJ usage, while memory cells differed.

Through 5' RACE with UMI labels, the TRB cDNA libraries were prepared. Reanalyzing the 5' RACE reads, TCRdb keeps one entry per CDR3 protein, without DNA. This table holds about 120,000 distinct CDR3 sequences. The receptor was derived from a human donor in good health. Some clones in this sample may be carry-over from other donors' samples. Sequenced sample: naive CXCR3- CD8+ T cells from blood. As to subset: CD45RO-CCR7+CD27+CD95- naive CD8+ T cells lacking CXCR3 (TNR3-).

CDR3 residues: CSVEALAGGSYNEQFF. V usage is TRBV29-1 and J usage is TRBJ2-1; TCRdb gives TRBD2 as the D gene, but with no DNA this cannot be confirmed. Germline V lookup: CDR1 SQVTM, CDR2 ANQGSEA. CDR3 length equals 16 residues.